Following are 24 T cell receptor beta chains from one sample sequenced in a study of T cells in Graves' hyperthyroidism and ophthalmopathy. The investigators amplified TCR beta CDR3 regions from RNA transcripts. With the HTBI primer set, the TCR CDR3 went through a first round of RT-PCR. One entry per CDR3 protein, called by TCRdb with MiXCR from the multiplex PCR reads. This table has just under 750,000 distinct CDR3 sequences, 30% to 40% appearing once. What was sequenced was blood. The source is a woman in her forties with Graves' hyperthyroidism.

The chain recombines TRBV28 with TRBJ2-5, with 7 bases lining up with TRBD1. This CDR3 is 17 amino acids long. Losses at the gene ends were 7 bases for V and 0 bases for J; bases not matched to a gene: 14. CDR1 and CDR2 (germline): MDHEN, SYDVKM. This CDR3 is CASTRQGGMGYQETQYF. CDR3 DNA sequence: TGTGCCAGCACCCGGCAAGGGGGCATGGGGTACCAAGAGACCCAGTACTTC. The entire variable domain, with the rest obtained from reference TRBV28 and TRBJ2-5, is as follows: DVKVTQSSRYLVKRTGEKVFLECVQDMDHENMFWYRQDPGLGLRLIYFSYDVKMKEKGDIPEGYSVSREKKERFSLILESASTNQTSMYLCASTRQGGMGYQETQYFGPGTRLLVL.

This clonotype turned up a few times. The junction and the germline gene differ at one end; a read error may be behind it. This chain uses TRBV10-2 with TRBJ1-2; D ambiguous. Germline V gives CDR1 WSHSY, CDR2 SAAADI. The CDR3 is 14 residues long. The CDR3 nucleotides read TGTGCCAGCAGTTTAAAATACTGGGCCTATGGCTACACCTTC. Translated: CASSLKYWAYGYTF.

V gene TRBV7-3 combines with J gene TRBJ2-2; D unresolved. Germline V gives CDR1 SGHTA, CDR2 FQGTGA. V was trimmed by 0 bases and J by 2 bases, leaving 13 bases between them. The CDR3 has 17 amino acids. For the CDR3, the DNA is TGTGCCAGCAGCTTAACCTTATGGCAGGTCAACACCGGGGAGCTGTTTTTT. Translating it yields CASSLTLWQVNTGELFF.

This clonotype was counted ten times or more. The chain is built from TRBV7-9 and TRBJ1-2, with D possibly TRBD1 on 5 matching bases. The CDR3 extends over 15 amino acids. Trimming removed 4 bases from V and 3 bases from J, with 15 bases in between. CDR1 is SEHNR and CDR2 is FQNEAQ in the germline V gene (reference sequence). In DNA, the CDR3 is TGTGCCAGCAGCTGGGTCCAGGGAGGCCACTATGGCTACACCTTC. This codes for CASSWVQGGHYGYTF.

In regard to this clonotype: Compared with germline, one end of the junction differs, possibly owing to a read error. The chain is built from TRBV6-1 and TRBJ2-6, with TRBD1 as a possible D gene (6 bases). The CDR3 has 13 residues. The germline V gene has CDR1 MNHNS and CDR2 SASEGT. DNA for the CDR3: TGTGCCGCAAGGCAGGGGCCATACAACACTGAAGCTTTC. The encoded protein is CAARQGPYNTEAF.

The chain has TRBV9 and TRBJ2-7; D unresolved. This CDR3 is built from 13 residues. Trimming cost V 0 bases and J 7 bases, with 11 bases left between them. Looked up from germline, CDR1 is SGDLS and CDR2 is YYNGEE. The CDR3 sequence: CASSVELNNEQYF. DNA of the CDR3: TGTGCCAGCAGCGTAGAACTCAACAATGAGCAGTACTTC.

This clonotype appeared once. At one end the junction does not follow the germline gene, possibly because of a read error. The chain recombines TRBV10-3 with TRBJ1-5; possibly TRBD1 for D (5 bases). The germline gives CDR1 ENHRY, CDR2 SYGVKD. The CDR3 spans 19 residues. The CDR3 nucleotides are TGTGCCAGCAGTGCCTCCCGGGACCGGCGATTCTTTGTCTATCAGCCCCAGCATTTT. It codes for CASSASRDRRFFVYQPQHF.

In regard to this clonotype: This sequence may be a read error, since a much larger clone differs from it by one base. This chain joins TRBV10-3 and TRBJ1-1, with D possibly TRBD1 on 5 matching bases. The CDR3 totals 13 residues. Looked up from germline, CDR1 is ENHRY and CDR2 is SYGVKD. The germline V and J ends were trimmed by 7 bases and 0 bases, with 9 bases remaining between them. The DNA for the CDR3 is TGTGCCATCACCCAGACAGTGAACACTGAAGCTTTCTTT. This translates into CAITQTVNTEAFF.

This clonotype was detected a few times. The CDR3 DNA sequence: TGTGCCACCCGCCCGACAGGCTCTGGAAACACCATATATTTT. Amino acids: CATRPTGSGNTIYF. The chain recombines TRBV11-2 with TRBJ1-3, with a possible D match to TRBD1 (6 bases). This CDR3 has 14 residues. Per the germline V gene, CDR1 is SGHAT and CDR2 is FQNNGV. Trimming took 10 bases from V and 0 from J, leaving 13 bases between them.

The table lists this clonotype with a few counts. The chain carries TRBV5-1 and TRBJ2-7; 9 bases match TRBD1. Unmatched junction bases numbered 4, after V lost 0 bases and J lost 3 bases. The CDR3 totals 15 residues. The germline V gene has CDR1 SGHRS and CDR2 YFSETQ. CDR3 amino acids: CASSLGTGVNYEQYF. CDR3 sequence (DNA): TGCGCCAGCAGCTTGGGGACAGGGGTTAACTACGAGCAGTACTTC.

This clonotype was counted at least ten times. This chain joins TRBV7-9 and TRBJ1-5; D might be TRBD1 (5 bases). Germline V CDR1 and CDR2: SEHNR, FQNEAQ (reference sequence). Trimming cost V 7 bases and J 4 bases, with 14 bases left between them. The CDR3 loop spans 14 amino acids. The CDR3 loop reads CASTDSGGNQPQHF. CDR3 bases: TGTGCCAGCACCGACTCGGGGGGTAATCAGCCCCAGCATTTT. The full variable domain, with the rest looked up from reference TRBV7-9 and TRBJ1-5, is DTGVSQNPRHKITKRGQNVTFRCDPISEHNRLYWYRQTLGQGPEFLTYFQNEAQLEKSRLLSDRFSAERPKGSFSTLEIQRTEQGDSAMYLCASTDSGGNQPQHFGDGTRLSIL.

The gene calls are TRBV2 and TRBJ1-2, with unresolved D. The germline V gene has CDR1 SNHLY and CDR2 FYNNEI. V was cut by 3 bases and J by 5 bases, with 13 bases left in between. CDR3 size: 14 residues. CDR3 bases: TGTGCCAGCAGTGACGGCCAGGAGATATATGGCTACACCTTC. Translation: CASSDGQEIYGYTF.

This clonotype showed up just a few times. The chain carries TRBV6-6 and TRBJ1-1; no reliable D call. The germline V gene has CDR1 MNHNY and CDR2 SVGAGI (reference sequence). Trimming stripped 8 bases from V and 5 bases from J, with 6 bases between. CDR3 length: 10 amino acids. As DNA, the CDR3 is TGTGCCAGCGGGTTGACTGAAGCTTTCTTT. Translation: CASGLTEAFF.

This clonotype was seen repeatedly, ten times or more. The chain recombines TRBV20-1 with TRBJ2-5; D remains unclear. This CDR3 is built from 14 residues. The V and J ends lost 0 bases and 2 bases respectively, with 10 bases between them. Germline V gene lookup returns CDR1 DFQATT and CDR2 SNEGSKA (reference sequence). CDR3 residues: CSARDLRVQETQYF. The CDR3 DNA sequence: TGCAGTGCTAGAGATTTAAGGGTTCAAGAGACCCAGTACTTC.

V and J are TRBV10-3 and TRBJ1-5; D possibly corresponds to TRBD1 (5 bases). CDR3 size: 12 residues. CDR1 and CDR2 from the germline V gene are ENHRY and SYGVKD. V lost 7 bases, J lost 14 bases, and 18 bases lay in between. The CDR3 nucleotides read TGTGCCATCACACCGGGACTAGGTTACGAGCATTTT. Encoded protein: CAITPGLGYEHF.

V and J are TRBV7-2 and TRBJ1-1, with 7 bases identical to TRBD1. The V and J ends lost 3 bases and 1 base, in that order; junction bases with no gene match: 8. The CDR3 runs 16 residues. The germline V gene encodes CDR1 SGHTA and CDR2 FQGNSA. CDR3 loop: CASSFSSGQPNTEAFF. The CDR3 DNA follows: TGTGCCAGCAGCTTCAGCTCGGGACAGCCGAACACTGAAGCTTTCTTT.

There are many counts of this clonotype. The CDR3 region has the DNA TGTGCCAGTAGTAGGACAGGGAGGGATGGCTACACCTTC. This translates into CASSRTGRDGYTF. The V and J genes are TRBV6-5 and TRBJ1-2, with 8 bases matching TRBD1. The CDR3 runs to 13 residues. Per germline, CDR1 MNHEY and CDR2 SVGAGI. The ends lost 9 bases at V and 6 bases at J; junction bases unmatched: 9.

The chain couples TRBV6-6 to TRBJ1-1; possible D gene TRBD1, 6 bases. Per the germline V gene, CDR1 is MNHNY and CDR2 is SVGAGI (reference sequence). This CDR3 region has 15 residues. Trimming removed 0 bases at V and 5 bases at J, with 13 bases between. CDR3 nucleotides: TGTGCCAGCAGTTACTCCGTACAGGGAGCGACTGAAGCTTTCTTT. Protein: CASSYSVQGATEAFF.

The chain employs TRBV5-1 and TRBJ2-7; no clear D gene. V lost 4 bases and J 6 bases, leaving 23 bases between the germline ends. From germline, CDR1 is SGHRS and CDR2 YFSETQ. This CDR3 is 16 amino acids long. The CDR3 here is CASSHLEGFRRVEQYF. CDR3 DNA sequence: TGCGCCAGCAGCCACCTGGAAGGGTTCCGGCGTGTCGAGCAGTACTTC. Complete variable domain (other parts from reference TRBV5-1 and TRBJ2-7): KAGVTQTPRYLIKTRGQQVTLSCSPISGHRSVSWYQQTPGQGLQFLFEYFSETQRNKGNFPGRFSGRQFSNSRSEMNVSTLELGDSALYLCASSHLEGFRRVEQYFGPGTRLTVT.

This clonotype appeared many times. The CDR3 protein is CASSQAGLGQETQYF. The CDR3 DNA reads as TGCGCCAGCAGCCAAGCAGGTCTAGGCCAAGAGACCCAGTACTTC. This sequence joins TRBV4-3 and TRBJ2-5, with unresolved D. Germline lookup yields CDR1 LGHNA and CDR2 YSLEER. The CDR3 length is 15 residues. The V end lost 1 base, the J end lost 1 base, and 10 bases lay between the germline ends.

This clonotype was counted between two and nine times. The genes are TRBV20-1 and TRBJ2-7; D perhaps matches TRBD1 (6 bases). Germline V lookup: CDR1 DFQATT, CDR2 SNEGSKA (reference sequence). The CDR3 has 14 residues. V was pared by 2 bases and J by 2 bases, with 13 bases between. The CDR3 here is CSARSGQSPYEQYF. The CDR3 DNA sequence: TGCAGTGCTAGATCAGGACAGTCCCCCTACGAGCAGTACTTC.

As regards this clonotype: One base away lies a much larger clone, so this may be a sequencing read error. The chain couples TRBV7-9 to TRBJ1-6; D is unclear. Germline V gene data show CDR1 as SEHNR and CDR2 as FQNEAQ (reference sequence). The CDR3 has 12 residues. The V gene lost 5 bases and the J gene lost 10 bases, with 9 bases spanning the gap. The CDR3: CASSRSESPLHF. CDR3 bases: TGTGCCAGCAGCCGGTCGGAATCACCCCTCCACTTT.

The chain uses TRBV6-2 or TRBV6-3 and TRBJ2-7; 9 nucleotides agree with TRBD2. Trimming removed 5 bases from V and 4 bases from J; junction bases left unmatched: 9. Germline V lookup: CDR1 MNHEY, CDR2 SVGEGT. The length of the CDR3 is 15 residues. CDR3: CASSATSGIFYEQYF. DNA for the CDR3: TGTGCCAGCAGTGCGACTAGCGGAATCTTTTACGAGCAGTACTTC.

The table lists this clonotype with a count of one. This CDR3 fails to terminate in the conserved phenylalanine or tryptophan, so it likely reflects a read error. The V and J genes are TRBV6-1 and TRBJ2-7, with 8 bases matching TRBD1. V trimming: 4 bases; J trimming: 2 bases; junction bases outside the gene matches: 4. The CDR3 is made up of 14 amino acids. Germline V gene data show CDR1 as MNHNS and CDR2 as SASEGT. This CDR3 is CASSVGTGAYEQYS. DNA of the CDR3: TGTGCCAGCAGTGTAGGGACAGGAGCCTACGAGCAGTACTCC.